This T cell receptor (beta chain) was recorded in a study of T cell responses to AZD1222 COVID-19 vaccine. V gave up 1 base and J gave up 2 bases, with 12 bases separating them. Germline-derived CDR1 and CDR2 are MNHEY and SVGEGT. The CDR3 has 15 residues. Sequenced by immunoSEQ multiplex PCR; TCRdb stores in-frame clones only, minus some. The table includes about 110,000 clones, 80% to 95% detected once. The receptor comes from an adult who received the AZD1222 COVID-19 vaccine. The specimen comprised peripheral blood, sampled 28 days after the second AZD1222 dose. The V and J genes are TRBV6-2 or TRBV6-3 and TRBJ2-7; D is perhaps TRBD2 (7 bases). The CDR3 protein is CASSYLGGTTYEQYF. CDR3 nucleotide sequence: TGTGCCAGCAGTTACTTGGGGGGGACAACCTACGAGCAGTACTTC.